The entry below gives a single T cell receptor beta chain sequence along with its context. Its antigen is not known. The repertoire was sequenced with immunoSEQ multiplex PCR; TCRdb's copy has only in-frame clones and lacks some. The data show tens of thousands of clones, more than 75% seen once. CDR1 and CDR2 from the germline V gene are MNHEY and SVGAGI. The junction had 8 bases not matched to a gene; V was cut back by 7 bases and J by 8 bases. The CDR3 runs to 13 residues. The sample belongs to a study of OX40 agonist ivuxolimab in advanced cancers. Turning to the study itself: Patients were infused with ivuxolimab every 2 weeks at 0.01 to 10 mg/kg. Past anti-PD-1, anti-PD-L1 or anti-CTLA-4 therapy was accepted, and 30% to 50% had received some. Findings and caveats of the study: More expanded clones were seen, on average, in CD8+ T cells than in CD4+.

This receptor was identified in an adult with an advanced solid tumor such as melanoma, head and neck, liver or kidney cancer. V usage is TRBV6-5 and J usage is TRBJ1-2; 9 nucleotides align to TRBD1. This specimen consisted of CD4+ or CD8+ T cells sorted from blood, obtained in a trial of the OX40 agonist ivuxolimab. The CDR3 is CASTLGQGRGYTF. DNA of the CDR3: TGTGCCAGCACCCTGGGACAGGGTAGGGGCTACACCTTC.